This T cell receptor beta chain derives from a study of regulatory T cells in long-lasting Graves disease. Time point: newly diagnosed GD, antithyroid drugs for less than 3 months. Making the TCR library involved RNA that had been extracted from PBMCs. Findings and caveats of the study: Repertoires from persistent disease leaned toward TRBV28, TRBJ1-2 and TRBJ2-5.

Germline lookup yields CDR1 MNHNS and CDR2 SASEGT. The CDR3 totals 14 residues. V gave up 5 bases and J gave up 4 bases; unmatched junction bases: 3. TCR beta libraries were built with iRepertoire HTBI primers and Arm-PCR of CDR3 regions. Original analysis: Across samples, 60 or so TRBV and some 15 TRBJ segments were found. One entry per CDR3 protein results from TCRdb running MiXCR on the multiplex PCR reads. The authors' filters were not applied to this entry. This sample has 350,000 to 500,000 distinct CDR3 sequences; 11% to 15% occur once, and the top ten carry over 15%. This clonotype occurred many times. What it binds is unknown. The same data also contributed to another study, on T cells in Graves' hyperthyroidism and ophthalmopathy.

The source material was peripheral blood mononuclear cells (PBMCs), sampled at new diagnosis, from a patient treated with antithyroid drugs. This clonotype was sampled from a woman aged 50 to 60 with Graves disease. The chain employs TRBV6-1 and TRBJ2-7; 12 bases are a match to TRBD2. The CDR3 is CASSTTSGSYEQYF. In nucleotides, the CDR3 is TGTGCCAGCAGTACGACTAGCGGGAGTTACGAGCAGTACTTC.